What follows are 10 T cell receptor beta chains derived from one specimen sequenced in a study of CD8+CD57+ T cells in acquired aplastic anemia. Patients picked for sequencing had shown CD8+CD57+ cell expansion detected by flow cytometry. The study profiled TCR beta VDJ and CDR3 using genomic DNA as template. TCRdb re-derived calls from the reads in MiXCR, one entry per CDR3 protein. Among fewer than 200,000 distinct CDR3 sequences, approximately 48% were seen once, and the ten largest hold under 15%. Sequenced material: sorted CD4+, CD8+, or CD8+CD57+ T cells (not recorded which) from PBMCs. The source of these receptors is a human donor with aplastic anemia.

Of note for this clonotype: A junction end diverges from the germline sequence, so it may reflect a read error. The gene calls are TRBV2 and TRBJ2-3; no firm D call. The germline V gene has CDR1 SNHLY and CDR2 FYNNEI. The CDR3 has 15 amino acids. CDR3 in amino acids: CASSEGSAITDTQCF. CDR3 in DNA: TGTGCCAGCAGTGAAGGCAGCGCAATCACAGATACGCAGTGTTTT.

V usage is TRBV5-1 and J usage is TRBJ2-7; D may be TRBD1 (5 bases). Germline V lookup: CDR1 SGHRS, CDR2 YFSETQ. Trimming took 2 bases from V and 6 from J, leaving 9 bases between them. This CDR3 has 12 residues. The chain's CDR3 is CASSFQGSEQYF. CDR3 bases: TGCGCCAGCAGCTTTCAGGGAAGCGAGCAGTACTTC. Based on the CDR3 plus reference TRBV5-1 and TRBJ2-7, the full variable domain is KAGVTQTPRYLIKTRGQQVTLSCSPISGHRSVSWYQQTPGQGLQFLFEYFSETQRNKGNFPGRFSGRQFSNSRSEMNVSTLELGDSALYLCASSFQGSEQYFGPGTRLTVT.

In this sample, this clonotype turned up many times. This chain links TRBV5-6 with TRBJ1-1; no firm D call. The germline V and J ends were trimmed by 2 bases and 3 bases, with 5 bases remaining between them. Per the germline V gene, CDR1 is SGHDT and CDR2 is YYEEEE. The CDR3 is made up of 12 amino acids. The CDR3 spells CASSFGDTEAFF. CDR3 sequence (DNA): TGTGCCAGCAGCTTTGGGGACACTGAAGCTTTCTTT.

J is TRBJ1-1 and V is TRBV20-1; D is uncertain. The CDR3 is 15 amino acids. Per germline, CDR1 DFQATT and CDR2 SNEGSKA (reference sequence). V lost 6 bases and J lost 1, with 18 bases in between. The CDR3 reads CSASRELEPNTEAFF. DNA for the CDR3: TGCAGTGCCAGCAGAGAGCTAGAACCGAACACTGAAGCTTTCTTT.

In this sample, this clonotype turned up a few times. The rearrangement uses TRBV5-6 and TRBJ2-7; 9 nucleotides agree with TRBD1. With 3 bases clipped from V and 5 bases from J, the junction kept 3 bases outside the gene matches. The CDR3 loop spans 13 amino acids. Germline values: CDR1 SGHDT, CDR2 YYEEEE. In nucleotides, the CDR3 is TGTGCCAGCAGCTGGGGGACAGGGAACGAGCAGTACTTC. Its protein is CASSWGTGNEQYF. Based on the CDR3 plus reference TRBV5-6 and TRBJ2-7, the full variable domain is DAGVTQSPTHLIKTRGQQVTLRCSPKSGHDTVSWYQQALGQGPQFIFQYYEEEERQRGNFPDRFSGHQFPNYSSELNVNALLLGDSALYLCASSWGTGNEQYFGPGTRLTVT.

Comment on this clonotype: Compared with germline, one end of the junction differs, possibly owing to a read error. V and J are TRBV7-3 and TRBJ2-3, with no clear D. Germline CDR1 reads SGHTA; CDR2 reads FQGTGA. The length of the CDR3 is 11 residues. CDR3 DNA: TGTGCCAGCAGCTCTCCAGATACACAGTATTTT. Protein product: CASSSPDTQYF.

The V call is TRBV9, the J call TRBJ2-4; D gene unclear. V was clipped by 1 base and J by 4 bases, with 12 bases between them. The CDR3 sequence is 15 residues long. Germline V gives CDR1 SGDLS, CDR2 YYNGEE. CDR3 region: CASSVFGGEKNIQYF. The CDR3 bases are TGTGCCAGCAGCGTATTTGGCGGTGAAAAAAACATTCAGTACTTC.

This clonotype was counted at least ten times. This chain uses TRBV5-1 with TRBJ2-1; 11 bases line up with TRBD2. V was clipped by 2 bases and J by 8 bases; unmatched bases: 9. This CDR3 region has 16 residues. From germline, CDR1 is SGHRS and CDR2 YFSETQ. In DNA, the CDR3 is TGCGCCAGCAGCTTCCAGCGTAGCGGGGGGGCGGATGAGCAGTTCTTC. It translates to CASSFQRSGGADEQFF.

This clonotype was found many times. The chain combines TRBV12-3 or TRBV12-4 with TRBJ2-3; no clear D. The germline V and J ends were trimmed by 7 bases and 4 bases, with 9 bases remaining between them. The CDR3 is made up of 12 amino acids. CDR3 nucleotide sequence: TGTGCCAGCAAAGATGAAGCAGATACGCAGTATTTT. Protein product: CASKDEADTQYF.

A single count supports this clonotype. The rearrangement joins TRBV4-1 to TRBJ1-6; weak D call: TRBD1 (6 bases). V was cut by 3 bases and J by 8 bases, with 17 bases left in between. Germline V CDR1 and CDR2: MGHRA, YSYEKL. The CDR3 runs 16 residues. CDR3 in DNA: TGCGCCAGCAGCCACGAGGACAGCGCGTATTATTCACCCCTCCACTTT. Amino acid sequence: CASSHEDSAYYSPLHF.